This T cell receptor beta chain derives from a study of control samples from healthy donors and cancer patients. This CDR3 region has 17 residues. Looked up from germline, CDR1 is SEHNR and CDR2 is FQNEAQ (reference sequence). V was clipped by 6 bases and J by 0 bases, with 20 bases between them. Method: immunoSEQ multiplex PCR; TCRdb's copy keeps in-frame clones and lacks some. The sample consists of 260,000 or so clones, around 80% of them appearing once. The rearrangement links TRBV7-9 to TRBJ1-1; weak D call: TRBD1 (6 bases). The TCR comes from a woman between 55 and 75 years old with lung cancer. The sequencing sample was made of PBMCs. The CDR3 DNA reads as TGTGCCAGCAGTCTTAAATTCGGGGGCCTAATGAACACTGAAGCTTTCTTT. Encoded protein: CASSLKFGGLMNTEAFF.